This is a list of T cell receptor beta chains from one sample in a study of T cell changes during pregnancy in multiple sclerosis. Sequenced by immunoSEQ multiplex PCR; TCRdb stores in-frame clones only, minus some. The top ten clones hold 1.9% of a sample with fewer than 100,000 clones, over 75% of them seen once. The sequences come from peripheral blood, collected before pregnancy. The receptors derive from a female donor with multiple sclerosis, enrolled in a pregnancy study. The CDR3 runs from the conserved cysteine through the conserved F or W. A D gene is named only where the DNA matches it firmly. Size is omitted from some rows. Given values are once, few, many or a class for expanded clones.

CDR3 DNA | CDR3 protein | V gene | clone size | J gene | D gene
TGTGCCAGCAGTTTGGACTCGGCGATGGCCAAAAACATTCAGTACTTC | CASSLDSAMAKNIQYF | TRBV27 | NA | TRBJ2-4 | NA
TGTGCCAGTAGTCTACAGGGTAACACTGAAGCTTTCTTT | CASSLQGNTEAFF | TRBV19 | NA | TRBJ1-1 | NA
TGTGCCAGCCTACAGGGGTGGGAGACCCAGTACTTC | CASLQGWETQYF | TRBV2 | NA | TRBJ2-5 | TRBD1
TGTGCCAGCAGTGTTTCAACCCCGGGACAGGGGGCATACGAGCAGTACTTC | CASSVSTPGQGAYEQYF | TRBV6-1 | NA | TRBJ2-7 | TRBD1
TGCGCCAGCAGCCGCGCCGGGGGGTCAGGGCCGGGGGACACTGAAGCTTTCTTT | CASSRAGGSGPGDTEAFF | TRBV5-1 | NA | TRBJ1-1 | NA
TGTGCCTGGAGTGTGGTGGGGGCTCAGCCCCAGCATTTT | CAWSVVGAQPQHF | TRBV30 | NA | TRBJ1-5 | NA
TGCGCCAGCAGCGCCGGACAGTTCTCTGGGGCCAACGTCCTGACTTTC | CASSAGQFSGANVLTF | TRBV5-1 | NA | TRBJ2-6 | NA
TGTGCCAGCAGCTTAATGGGCTCGGTTAACACTGAAGCTTTCTTT | CASSLMGSVNTEAFF | TRBV5-5 | NA | TRBJ1-1 | NA
TGTGCCATTCCGCGGGGGCTGGGCTGGGAGCAGTTCTTC | CAIPRGLGWEQFF | TRBV7-9 | NA | TRBJ2-1 | NA
TGTGCCAGCAGCTTACCCCGGGACTATAACACCGGGGAGCTGTTTTTT | CASSLPRDYNTGELFF | TRBV11-2 | NA | TRBJ2-2 | TRBD2
TGTGCCAGCAGCTTGTGGCTAGCGGGGACAGATACGCAGTATTTT | CASSLWLAGTDTQYF | TRBV5-6 | NA | TRBJ2-3 | TRBD2
TGTGCCAGCAGCTTTGTCGGACTAACAGGCACAGATACGCAGTATTTT | CASSFVGLTGTDTQYF | TRBV7-2 | once | TRBJ2-3 | NA
TGTGCCAGCAGTTACTATGAGGGGGCGCCCCATGAGCAGTTCTTC | CASSYYEGAPHEQFF | TRBV6-5 | NA | TRBJ2-1 | TRBD1
TGTGCCAGCAGCTTGTCGGACATTTCCTACGAGCAGTACTTC | CASSLSDISYEQYF | TRBV7-6 | NA | TRBJ2-7 | NA